The T cell receptor (beta chain) described here comes from a study of T cell changes during pregnancy in multiple sclerosis. Measured with immunoSEQ multiplex PCR; TCRdb has only the in-frame clones, and not every one. The sample includes fewer than 45,000 clones, approximately 91% seen only once; the top ten take 3.5% to 4.5%. The length of the CDR3 is 15 residues. CDR1 is SGHNT and CDR2 is YENEEA in the germline V gene. With V trimmed by 6 bases and J by 2 bases, 6 bases remained unmatched. The J gene is TRBJ2-2, the V gene TRBV11-3; TRBD2 agrees at 7 bases. This clonotype was obtained from a female donor in good health, enrolled as a control in a pregnancy study. This sample comprised peripheral blood, obtained in the second trimester of pregnancy. The DNA of the CDR3 is TGTGCCAGCAGACAAGGGACTACAAACACCGGGGAGCTGTTTTTT. It is translated as CASRQGTTNTGELFF.